The rows below give T cell receptor beta chains drawn from one sample of a study of blood T cell repertoires in COVID-19. The method was immunoSEQ multiplex PCR; TCRdb's version includes in-frame clones alone and lacks a portion of them. This table holds under 300,000 clones, roughly three quarters found once. Sequencing input: peripheral blood. These receptors came from a woman in her thirties or forties with active or convalescent COVID-19. CDR3s include the opening cysteine and the closing phenylalanine or tryptophan. D genes are given only for firm matches. Clone size is given for some rows only: seen once, a few or many times, or a class if the clone is expanded.

abundance	d_gene	j_gene	v_gene	CDR3aa	CDR3nt
-	-	TRBJ1-5	TRBV7-9	CASSLAGDTNQPQHF	TGTGCCAGCAGCTTAGCGGGGGACACCAATCAGCCCCAGCATTTT
-	TRBD1	TRBJ1-3	TRBV7-2	CASRADRGMIQISGNTIYF	TGTGCCAGCAGAGCTGACAGGGGTATGATCCAAATCTCTGGAAACACCATATATTTT
-	-	TRBJ1-6	TRBV27	CASSLSGTTYNSPLHF	TGTGCCAGCAGTTTGTCCGGGACAACGTATAATTCACCCCTCCACTTT
few	-	TRBJ2-7	TRBV7-9	CASSLRGYEQYF	TGTGCCAGCAGCTTAAGAGGCTACGAGCAGTACTTC
-	TRBD1	TRBJ1-5	TRBV2	CASSGGDQPQHF	TGTGCCAGTTCAGGGGGAGATCAGCCCCAGCATTTT
-	-	TRBJ2-5	TRBV5-1	CASSPDNPETQYF	TGCGCCAGCAGCCCGGACAACCCAGAGACCCAGTACTTC
few	-	TRBJ2-2	TRBV11-2	CASSLDRARGGELFF	TGTGCCAGCAGCTTAGATCGAGCCAGAGGAGGGGAGCTGTTTTTT
once	-	TRBJ1-1	TRBV5-1	CASSFGGNTEAFF	TGCGCCAGCAGCTTCGGAGGCAACACTGAAGCTTTCTTT
-	TRBD1	TRBJ1-1	TRBV28	CASSRTGGVNTEAFF	TGTGCCAGCAGTCGGACAGGGGGAGTCAACACTGAAGCTTTCTTT
-	-	TRBJ1-4	TRBV28	CASSWGGVVNEKLFF	TGTGCCAGCAGCTGGGGGGGGGTCGTTAATGAAAAACTGTTTTTT
-	-	TRBJ1-1	TRBV19	CASSIRPVSEAFF	TGTGCCAGTAGTATACGTCCGGTATCTGAAGCTTTCTTT
-	TRBD1	TRBJ1-1	TRBV28	CASSAYRGSGTEAFF	TGTGCCAGCAGTGCATACAGGGGAAGTGGAACTGAAGCTTTCTTT
-	TRBD1	TRBJ2-1	TRBV9	CASSQGQGAKFF	TGTGCCAGCAGTCAAGGACAGGGGGCCAAGTTCTTC
few	-	TRBJ2-1	TRBV10-1	CASSDRFDNEQFF	TGCGCCAGCAGTGATCGGTTCGACAATGAGCAGTTCTTC
-	-	TRBJ1-4	TRBV7-9	CASSLGDLEKLFF	TGTGCCAGCAGCTTGGGGGACTTGGAAAAACTGTTTTTT
few	TRBD1	TRBJ1-5	TRBV30	CAWRETGGLGNQPQHF	TGTGCCTGGAGGGAAACAGGGGGTCTTGGCAATCAGCCCCAGCATTTT
-	-	TRBJ1-5	TRBV6-1	CASSGLRDPARRPQHF	TGTGCCAGCAGTGGGTTGCGGGACCCGGCCAGGCGGCCCCAGCATTTT
-	-	TRBJ1-6	TRBV27	CASSLWATAWNSPLHF	TGTGCCAGCAGTTTATGGGCTACGGCTTGGAATTCACCCCTCCACTTT
few	-	TRBJ1-1	TRBV5-4	CASSPGLSNTEAFF	TGTGCCAGCAGCCCGGGACTCTCGAACACTGAAGCTTTCTTT
-	-	TRBJ1-2	TRBV28	CASSSTGGLGYTF	TGTGCCAGCAGCTCTACTGGGGGCTTGGGCTACACCTTC
-	-	TRBJ2-7	TRBV10-2	CASSESGTFAYEQYF	TGCGCCAGCAGTGAGTCGGGGACATTTGCCTACGAGCAGTACTTC
-	-	TRBJ2-7	TRBV7-3	CASSLNGAFYEQYF	TGTGCCAGCAGCTTAAACGGTGCCTTTTACGAGCAGTACTTC
-	-	TRBJ1-2	TRBV19	CASSIQRGYTF	TGTGCCAGTAGTATACAGCGGGGCTACACCTTC
-	TRBD1	TRBJ2-5	TRBV16	CASSLGQDQETQYF	TGTGCCAGCAGCCTCGGACAGGACCAAGAGACCCAGTACTTC
-	-	TRBJ2-3	TRBV6-2/TRBV6-3	CASSYSGGPGTQYF	TGTGCCAGCAGTTACTCGGGAGGCCCAGGGACGCAGTATTTT
-	TRBD1	TRBJ1-5	TRBV6-5	CASSPDRASNQPQHF	TGTGCCAGCAGTCCCGACAGGGCCAGCAATCAGCCCCAGCATTTT
-	-	TRBJ1-2	TRBV5-1	CASSLGTGQVGYTF	TGCGCCAGCAGCTTGGGTACAGGGCAGGTTGGCTACACCTTC
-	TRBD1	TRBJ1-2	TRBV28	CASSSPGGSANYGYTF	TGTGCCAGCAGTTCGCCAGGGGGCAGTGCTAACTATGGCTACACCTTC
-	TRBD2	TRBJ2-3	TRBV28	CASSLRTSGFTDTQYF	TGTGCCAGCAGTCTCAGGACTAGCGGGTTTACAGATACGCAGTATTTT
-	-	TRBJ1-3	TRBV7-2	CASTTRVYSGNTIYF	TGTGCCAGCACTACCAGGGTTTACTCTGGAAACACCATATATTTT
-	TRBD1	TRBJ1-2	TRBV5-1	CASSLNGQGVEGYTF	TGCGCCAGCAGCTTGAACGGACAGGGGGTGGAAGGCTACACCTTC
-	TRBD2	TRBJ2-2	TRBV3-1/TRBV3-2	CASSQWSAGGPGELFF	TGTGCCAGCAGCCAATGGTCCGCGGGGGGCCCCGGGGAGCTGTTTTTT
-	-	TRBJ1-1	TRBV10-3	CAISGTERDTEAFF	TGTGCCATCAGTGGGACAGAGAGAGACACTGAAGCTTTCTTT
few	-	TRBJ1-5	TRBV6-6	CASSYKTSNQPQHF	TGTGCCAGCAGTTACAAAACAAGCAATCAGCCCCAGCATTTT
-	-	TRBJ1-2	TRBV6-6	CASSSTGSNYGYTF	TGTGCCAGCAGTTCGACAGGCTCTAACTATGGCTACACCTTC
-	TRBD1	TRBJ2-7	TRBV4-1	CASSLAGQGSYEQYF	TGCGCCAGCAGCCTAGCGGGACAGGGGTCCTACGAGCAGTACTTC
-	-	TRBJ1-5	TRBV2	CASCLGNHQPQHF	TGTGCCAGCTGTTTGGGCAATCATCAGCCCCAGCATTTT